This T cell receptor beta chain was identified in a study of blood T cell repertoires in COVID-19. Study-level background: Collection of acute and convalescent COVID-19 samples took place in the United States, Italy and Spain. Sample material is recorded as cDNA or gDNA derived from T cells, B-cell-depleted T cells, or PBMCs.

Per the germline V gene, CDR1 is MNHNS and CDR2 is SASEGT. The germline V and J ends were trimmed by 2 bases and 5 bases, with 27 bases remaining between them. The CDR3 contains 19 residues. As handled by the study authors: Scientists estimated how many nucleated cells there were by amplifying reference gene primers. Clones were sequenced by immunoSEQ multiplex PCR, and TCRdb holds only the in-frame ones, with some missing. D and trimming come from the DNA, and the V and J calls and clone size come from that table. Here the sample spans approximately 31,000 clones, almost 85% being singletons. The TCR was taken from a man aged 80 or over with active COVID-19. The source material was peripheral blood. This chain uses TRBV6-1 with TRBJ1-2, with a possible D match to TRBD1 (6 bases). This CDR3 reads CASSERRPGEGTHRYGYTF. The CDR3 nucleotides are TGTGCCAGCAGTGAAAGGCGTCCCGGGGAGGGGACACACCGTTATGGCTACACCTTC.